The clone carrying this T cell receptor beta chain was counted a few times. The sample is drawn from a study of blood T cell repertoires in COVID-19. In the study overall: The samples span acute and convalescent COVID-19 from the United States, Italy and Spain. The analysed material was cDNA or gDNA that came from T cells, B-cell-depleted T cells, or PBMCs.

Original analysis: Using reference gene primer amplification, nucleated cell counts were estimated. Repertoires were generated with immunoSEQ multiplex PCR, while TCRdb's copy carries only in-frame clones and drops some. The D gene and trimming were derived from the DNA, and the V and J assignments and clone size from that table. The sample includes approximately 200,000 clones, 80% to 90% of them seen just once. In terms of age and location, participants ranged from about 18 to 90 years and lived in approximately 24 US areas. This TCR was sampled from a woman between 18 and 30 years old in a cohort exposed to, infected with or recovered from COVID-19 (not recorded which). Sequenced material: PBMCs or T cells enriched from blood (not recorded which).

This chain's CDR3 is CASGVTGQGGEKLFF. The CDR3 DNA reads TGTGCCAGCGGAGTTACGGGACAGGGTGGTGAAAAACTGTTTTTT. The V and J genes are TRBV6-5 and TRBJ1-4; TRBD1 aligns across 9 bases. The CDR3 length is 15 residues. The germline V gene has CDR1 MNHEY and CDR2 SVGAGI. V trimming: 8 bases; J trimming: 7 bases; junction bases outside the gene matches: 11.